The 2 T cell receptor beta chains listed next were all sequenced from one sample in a study of T cell repertoires in cytomegalovirus infection. Antigen specificity for these receptors is unknown. MiXCR was run by TCRdb on the reads, yielding one entry per CDR3 protein. Of about 900,000 distinct CDR3 sequences detected, 31% appear once; the ten largest clones hold roughly an eighth. The material was cultured CD8+ T cells from PBMCs, obtained from culture after CMV antigen stimulation. All receptors come from a human donor in good health (CMV status not recorded). Some clones in this sample may be carry-over from other donors' samples.

The CDR3 DNA sequence: TGTGCCAGCGCCCCGGAGGGAGAGATACGCACAGATACGCAGTATTTT. The encoded protein is CASAPEGEIRTDTQYF. The chain combines TRBV19 with TRBJ2-3; D perhaps matches TRBD2 (6 bases). The CDR3 is 16 amino acids. Per the germline V gene, CDR1 is LNHDA and CDR2 is SQIVND (reference sequence). With 9 bases removed from V and 1 base from J, the gap between germline ends came to 20 bases.

Concerning this clonotype: Since a much larger clone is just one base distant, this may be a read error. The V call is TRBV28, the J call TRBJ2-1; a possible D gene is TRBD2 (5 bases). CDR1 MDHEN and CDR2 SYDVKM come from the germline V gene. The CDR3 runs 12 residues. V shed 0 bases and J shed 9 bases, with 6 bases lying between them. The CDR3 spells CASSLCGGEQFF. CDR3 in DNA: TGTGCCAGCAGTTTATGCGGAGGTGAGCAGTTCTTC. Full variable domain (outside the CDR3, taken from reference TRBV28 and TRBJ2-1): DVKVTQSSRYLVKRTGEKVFLECVQDMDHENMFWYRQDPGLGLRLIYFSYDVKMKEKGDIPEGYSVSREKKERFSLILESASTNQTSMYLCASSLCGGEQFFGPGTRLTVL.